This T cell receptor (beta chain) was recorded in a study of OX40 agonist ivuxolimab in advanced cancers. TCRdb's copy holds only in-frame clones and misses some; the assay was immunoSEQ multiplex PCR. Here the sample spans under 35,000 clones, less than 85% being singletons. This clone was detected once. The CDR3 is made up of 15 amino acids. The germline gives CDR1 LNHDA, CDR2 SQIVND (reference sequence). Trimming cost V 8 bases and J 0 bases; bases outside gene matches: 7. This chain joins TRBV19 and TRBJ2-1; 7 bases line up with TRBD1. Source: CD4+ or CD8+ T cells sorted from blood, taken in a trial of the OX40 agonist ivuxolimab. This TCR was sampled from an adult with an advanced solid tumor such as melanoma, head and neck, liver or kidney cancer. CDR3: CASAQGVPSYNEQFF. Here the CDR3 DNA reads TGTGCCAGTGCCCAGGGGGTCCCCTCCTACAATGAGCAGTTCTTC.